The 31 T cell receptor beta chains in this list originate from one sample, sequenced in a study of T cells in Graves' hyperthyroidism and ophthalmopathy. RNA transcripts provided the source from which TCR beta CDR3 regions were amplified. When the TCR CDR3 underwent first-round RT-PCR, the HTBI primer set was used. Using its own MiXCR run on the multiplex PCR reads, TCRdb lists one record per CDR3 protein. The sample has 300,000 to 450,000 distinct CDR3 sequences, approximately 15% seen once. The sequencing sample was made of blood. The receptors derive from an older woman with Graves' hyperthyroidism.

This clonotype came up a few times. The chain is built from TRBV24-1 and TRBJ1-2, with D tentatively TRBD1 (6 bases). This CDR3 is 12 amino acids long. The V end lost 9 bases, the J end lost 4 bases, and 11 bases lay between the germline ends. Germline-derived CDR1 and CDR2 are KGHDR and SFDVKD. The CDR3 nucleotides read TGTGCCACCGCGGGGGCGGGCTATGGCTACACCTTC. Amino acid sequence: CATAGAGYGYTF.

This clonotype has just a few counts. CDR3 DNA: TGTGCCACCAGTGATTCCCCAAGGAAGGGGACTAATGAAAAACTGTTTTTT. Translated: CATSDSPRKGTNEKLFF. The rearrangement joins TRBV24-1 to TRBJ1-4, with D maybe TRBD1 (5 bases). Trimming shortened V by 2 bases and J by 2 bases, and 14 bases separated the two germline ends. The CDR3 is 17 residues long. Germline CDR1 and CDR2: KGHDR and SFDVKD.

The rearrangement links TRBV11-2 to TRBJ2-7; possibly TRBD1 or TRBD2 for D (5 bases each). Germline V CDR1 and CDR2: SGHAT, FQNNGV. The CDR3 length is 14 residues. The V end was cut by 0 bases, the J end by 2 bases, with 8 bases between. The chain's CDR3 is CASSLDPGPYEQYF. The CDR3 region has the DNA TGTGCCAGCAGCTTAGACCCGGGGCCCTACGAGCAGTACTTC.

This clonotype was seen repeatedly, ten times or more. The CDR3 sequence: CASSQDGRALNTEAFF. The CDR3 nucleotides are TGTGCCAGCAGCCAAGATGGAAGAGCACTGAACACTGAAGCTTTCTTT. The V and J genes are TRBV3-1 and TRBJ1-1, with unresolved D. CDR3 size: 16 residues. V lost 0 bases and J lost 0, with 11 bases in between. Per germline, CDR1 LGHDT and CDR2 YNNKEL (reference sequence).

Only a few counts were recorded for this clonotype. The gene calls are TRBV28 and TRBJ2-7, with a weak D call TRBD1 (7 bases). CDR1 and CDR2 (germline): MDHEN, SYDVKM. The V end was cut by 7 bases, the J end by 0 bases, with 19 bases between. CDR3 length: 16 residues. Written as DNA, the CDR3 is TGTGCCAGCACCCACGAGGGCAGGGGGGACTCCTACGAGCAGTACTTC. Encoded protein: CASTHEGRGDSYEQYF.

The chain uses TRBV4-1 and TRBJ2-3; the match to TRBD1 covers 8 bases. Per the germline V gene, CDR1 is MGHRA and CDR2 is YSYEKL. Trimming removed 1 base from V and 1 base from J; junction bases left unmatched: 1. The CDR3 runs to 15 residues. CDR3 residues: CASSQVGQGTDTQYF. CDR3 nucleotides: TGCGCCAGCAGCCAAGTGGGACAGGGCACAGATACGCAGTATTTT.

This clonotype was seen many times. This sequence joins TRBV10-3 and TRBJ1-2; the D is unclear. Germline V gene sequence: CDR1 ENHRY, CDR2 SYGVKD. The V end lost 0 bases, the J end lost 4 bases, and 6 bases lay between the germline ends. This CDR3 contains 13 residues. CDR3 in amino acids: CAISESGGYGYTF. CDR3 bases: TGTGCCATCAGTGAGTCGGGCGGCTATGGCTACACCTTC.

This clonotype showed up many times. The chain carries TRBV6-1 and TRBJ2-7, with D tentatively TRBD2 (6 bases). V dropped 7 bases and J dropped 1 base, with 20 bases sitting between them. The CDR3 totals 16 residues. Germline CDR1 and CDR2: MNHNS and SASEGT. The CDR3 DNA is TGTGCCAGCAATGCCAGACTAGACCGAAGATCCTACGAGCAGTACTTC. Its translation is CASNARLDRRSYEQYF.

This clonotype was recorded at least ten times. The chain uses TRBV3-1 and TRBJ2-7; D is unclear. This CDR3 is 14 amino acids long. The V and J ends lost 0 bases and 4 bases respectively, with 10 bases between them. The V gene's germline CDR1 is LGHDT and CDR2 YNNKEL (reference sequence). As DNA, the CDR3 is TGTGCCAGCAGCCAAGACTCCCGGCGTTACGAGCAGTACTTC. This translates into CASSQDSRRYEQYF.

This clonotype was found many times. J is TRBJ2-7 and V is TRBV5-5; D is uncertain. The CDR3 extends over 11 amino acids. Germline CDR1 reads SGHKS; CDR2 reads YYEKEE (reference sequence). Trimming stripped 4 bases from V and 3 bases from J, with 5 bases between. CDR3: CASSRIYEQYF. DNA of the CDR3: TGTGCCAGCAGCCGGATCTACGAGCAGTACTTC.

CDR3 loop: CASSPPGTYGYTF. CDR3 nucleotides: TGTGCCAGCTCACCCCCCGGGACCTATGGCTACACCTTC. The V call is TRBV18, the J call TRBJ1-2; TRBD1 is a possible D gene (5 bases). This CDR3 is 13 amino acids long. V gave up 3 bases and J gave up 4 bases, with 9 bases separating them. Germline CDR1 reads KGHSH; CDR2 reads LQKENI.

This clonotype was found many times. This chain uses TRBV7-9 with TRBJ2-1; D tentatively reads TRBD1 or TRBD2 (5 bases each). The V gene lost 7 bases and the J gene lost 2 bases, with 21 bases spanning the gap. CDR1 is SEHNR, CDR2 FQNEAQ, per germline (reference sequence). The CDR3 is 17 amino acids. CDR3 residues: CASIKTGPRGAYNEQFF. CDR3 nucleotides: TGTGCCAGCATCAAAACAGGACCCCGGGGAGCCTACAATGAGCAGTTCTTC.

This clonotype has at least ten counts. The chain links TRBV6-1 to TRBJ1-2, with TRBD1 as a possible D gene (6 bases). The germline V gene has CDR1 MNHNS and CDR2 SASEGT. This CDR3 has 13 amino acids. The V end lost 6 bases, the J end lost 4 bases, and 12 bases lay between the germline ends. The CDR3 here is CASSLTGIYGYTF. The CDR3 DNA is TGTGCCAGCAGCCTAACAGGGATCTATGGCTACACCTTC.

The V gene is TRBV6-1, the J gene TRBJ2-7, with a weak D call TRBD2 (5 bases). The CDR3 covers 14 residues. Germline assignment: CDR1 MNHNS and CDR2 SASEGT. Trimming pared 8 bases from V and 2 bases from J, leaving 16 bases between. Written as DNA, the CDR3 is TGTGCCAGCTCACCACCGGACGGGGCCTACGAGCAGTACTTC. It translates to CASSPPDGAYEQYF.

V and J are TRBV19 and TRBJ1-1, with D perhaps matching TRBD1 (6 bases). There are 13 residues in the CDR3. The V gene lost 7 bases and the J gene lost 2 bases, with 11 bases spanning the gap. CDR1 is LNHDA, CDR2 SQIVND, per germline (reference sequence). The CDR3: CASTGGRNTEAFF. For the CDR3, the DNA is TGTGCCAGTACCGGGGGCCGTAACACTGAAGCTTTCTTT.

This clonotype was recorded many times. V and J are TRBV5-6 and TRBJ2-7, with 9 bases fitting TRBD1. There are 12 residues in the CDR3. The germline V gene encodes CDR1 SGHDT and CDR2 YYEEEE. The V gene end was trimmed by 7 bases and the J gene end by 5 bases; junction bases not matched to a gene: 4. The CDR3 spells CASGDRAHEQYF. For the CDR3, the DNA is TGTGCCAGCGGGGACAGGGCCCACGAGCAGTACTTC.

In this sample, this clonotype turned up many times. The genes are TRBV7-9 and TRBJ2-7; D possibly corresponds to TRBD1 (7 bases). CDR1 and CDR2 (germline): SEHNR, FQNEAQ (reference sequence). The CDR3 is made up of 15 amino acids. Trimming stripped 5 bases from V and 2 bases from J, with 16 bases between. In DNA, the CDR3 is TGTGCCAGCAGCCCCCAGGGGGGCGGCGCCTACGAGCAGTACTTC. It specifies CASSPQGGGAYEQYF.

The chain employs TRBV5-1 and TRBJ2-1; 9 nucleotides match TRBD2. V gave up 3 bases and J gave up 8 bases; unmatched junction bases: 9. Germline V gene sequence: CDR1 SGHRS, CDR2 YFSETQ. This CDR3 is 15 amino acids long. The CDR3 reads CASSSGTSSTDEQFF. CDR3 DNA sequence: TGCGCCAGCAGCTCCGGGACTAGCTCGACCGATGAGCAGTTCTTC.

The sample holds many counts of this clonotype. The V call is TRBV10-3, the J call TRBJ2-3; D is uncertain. This CDR3 spans 14 amino acids. Trimming removed 2 bases at V and 1 base at J, with 7 bases between. CDR1 is ENHRY and CDR2 is SYGVKD in the germline V gene. The CDR3 here is CAISESVGTDTQYF. The CDR3 DNA reads TGTGCCATCAGTGAGAGCGTCGGCACAGATACGCAGTATTTT.

This clonotype was recorded at least ten times. V and J are TRBV3-1 and TRBJ2-5, with D possibly matching TRBD2 (5 bases). Germline V lookup: CDR1 LGHDT, CDR2 YNNKEL (reference sequence). The germline V and J ends were trimmed by 2 bases and 5 bases, with 15 bases remaining between them. The CDR3 contains 15 residues. The CDR3 here is CASSQSSGPGETQYF. The CDR3 coding sequence is TGTGCCAGCAGCCAATCGTCAGGACCGGGGGAGACCCAGTACTTC.

This clonotype was detected many times. The CDR3 nucleotides read TGTGCCAGCAGCCCCCGGGACAGGGGACACTACGAGCAGTACTTC. It is translated as CASSPRDRGHYEQYF. The J gene is TRBJ2-7, the V gene TRBV28; TRBD1 aligns across 10 bases. The trim removed 6 bases at V and 3 bases at J, leaving 8 bases unmatched. The CDR3 extends over 15 amino acids. Germline CDR1 reads MDHEN; CDR2 reads SYDVKM.

This clonotype has just a few counts. The rearrangement joins TRBV29-1 to TRBJ2-5, with 8 bases that match TRBD1. V shed 8 bases and J 3 bases; nucleotides not matched to a gene: 8. Germline V gene lookup returns CDR1 SQVTM and CDR2 ANQGSEA. The CDR3 loop spans 13 amino acids. CDR3 amino acids: CSPLVQGEETQYF. The CDR3 region has the DNA TGCAGCCCCCTCGTACAGGGGGAAGAGACCCAGTACTTC.

This clonotype was detected only a few times. V and J are TRBV28 and TRBJ2-1; 7 bases line up with TRBD2. V gave up 4 bases and J gave up 0 bases; unmatched junction bases: 3. The CDR3 has 15 amino acids. Germline loops: CDR1 MDHEN, CDR2 SYDVKM. In DNA, the CDR3 is TGTGCCAGCAGTTCCAGCGGGATCTCCTACAATGAGCAGTTCTTC. Residues: CASSSSGISYNEQFF.

This clonotype turned up a few times. The J gene is TRBJ1-3, the V gene TRBV28; no clear D. CDR3 length: 15 amino acids. V shed 5 bases and J shed 1 base, with 12 bases lying between them. CDR1 and CDR2 (germline): MDHEN, SYDVKM. DNA for the CDR3: TGTGCCAGCAGTCCCAGCAGCGGGTCTGGAAACACCATATATTTT. It encodes CASSPSSGSGNTIYF.

A remark on this clonotype: This may stem from a read error, because a much larger clone lies one nucleotide away. This sequence joins TRBV4-1 and TRBJ2-7; 7 bases are a match to TRBD1. With 8 bases clipped from V and 9 bases from J, the junction kept 13 bases outside the gene matches. This CDR3 is built from 13 residues. Germline V CDR1 and CDR2: MGHRA, YSYEKL. Here the CDR3 DNA reads TGCGCCAGCCGCCTACAGGGGAGTAAGGCGCAGTACTTC. Translated, it gives CASRLQGSKAQYF.

In DNA, the CDR3 is TGCGCCAGCAGCGGGACAGGGTCGAGAATTAGCCACACTGAAGCTTTCTTT. Its protein product is CASSGTGSRISHTEAFF. The chain combines TRBV5-1 with TRBJ1-1; 9 positions match TRBD1. The CDR3 length is 17 residues. V gave up 4 bases and J gave up 3 bases; unmatched junction bases: 13. CDR1 is SGHRS, CDR2 YFSETQ, per germline.

The genes are TRBV20-1 and TRBJ2-2; D is possibly TRBD2 (5 bases). This CDR3 has 12 amino acids. Germline CDR1 is DFQATT and CDR2 is SNEGSKA (reference sequence). The CDR3 sequence: CRALALTGELFF. The DNA for the CDR3 is TGCAGAGCATTAGCGCTCACCGGGGAGCTGTTTTTT.

This clonotype was detected many times. The J gene is TRBJ2-1, the V gene TRBV24-1; 11 bases are a match to TRBD2. This CDR3 region has 15 residues. The V and J ends lost 7 bases and 9 bases, in that order; junction bases with no gene match: 10. Germline CDR1 is KGHDR and CDR2 is SFDVKD. The CDR3 DNA sequence: TGTGCCACCAGACCTTTAGCGGGAGGGCCCGGTGAGCAGTTCTTC. This sequence encodes CATRPLAGGPGEQFF.

This clonotype showed up many times. The chain employs TRBV7-2 and TRBJ2-1; 8 bases are shared with TRBD2. The J segment lost 2 bases and the V segment lost 3 bases, leaving 3 bases of the junction unmatched. The V gene's germline CDR1 is SGHTA and CDR2 FQGNSA. The CDR3 covers 15 residues. In DNA form, the CDR3 reads TGTGCCAGCAGCTTCGCGACTAGCGCCTACAATGAGCAGTTCTTC. Encoded protein: CASSFATSAYNEQFF.

Notes on this clonotype: Possible read error: a much larger clone is one base away. No conserved phenylalanine or tryptophan is present at the end of the CDR3, so a read error is the likely explanation. The chain combines TRBV5-1 with TRBJ2-3; the D call may be TRBD1 or TRBD2 (5 bases each). The V end lost 0 bases, the J end lost 5 bases, and 13 bases lay between the germline ends. This CDR3 is built from 15 residues. Germline CDR1 and CDR2: SGHRS and YFSETQ. In DNA form, the CDR3 reads TGCGCCAGCAGCTTGGCCGGGGCTTCCAGAGATACGCAGTATTCT. Amino acid sequence: CASSLAGASRDTQYS.

The table lists this clonotype with many counts. The rearrangement joins TRBV2 to TRBJ2-1, with D perhaps TRBD2 (6 bases). Trimming pared 7 bases from V and 3 bases from J, leaving 16 bases between. This CDR3 is built from 15 residues. Germline V gives CDR1 SNHLY, CDR2 FYNNEI. The CDR3 nucleotides read TGTGCCAGCAAGGATAGCGGACCGGTCTACAATGAGCAGTTCTTC. Amino acid sequence: CASKDSGPVYNEQFF.